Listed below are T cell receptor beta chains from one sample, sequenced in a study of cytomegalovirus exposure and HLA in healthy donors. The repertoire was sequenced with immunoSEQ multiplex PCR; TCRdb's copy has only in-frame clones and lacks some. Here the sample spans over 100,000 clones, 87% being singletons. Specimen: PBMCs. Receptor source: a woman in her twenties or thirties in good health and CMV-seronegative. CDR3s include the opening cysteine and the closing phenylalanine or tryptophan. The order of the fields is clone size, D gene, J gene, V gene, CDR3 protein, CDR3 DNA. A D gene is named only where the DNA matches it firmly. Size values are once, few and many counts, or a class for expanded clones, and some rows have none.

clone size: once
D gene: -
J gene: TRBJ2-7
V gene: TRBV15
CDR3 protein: CATSRDRGGYEQYF
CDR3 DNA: TGTGCCACCAGCAGAGATCGAGGCGGGTACGAGCAGTACTTC

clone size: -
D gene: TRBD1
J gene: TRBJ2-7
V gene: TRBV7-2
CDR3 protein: CASSPSTGDYEQYF
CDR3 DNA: TGTGCCAGCAGCCCGTCTACAGGGGACTACGAGCAGTACTTC

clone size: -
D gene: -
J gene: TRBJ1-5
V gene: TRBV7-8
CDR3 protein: CASSPGQPYSNQPQHF
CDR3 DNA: TGTGCCAGCAGCCCAGGACAGCCATATAGCAATCAGCCCCAGCATTTT

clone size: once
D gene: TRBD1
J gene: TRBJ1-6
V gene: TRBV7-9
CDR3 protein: CASSFLARGYNSPLHF
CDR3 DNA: TGTGCCAGCAGCTTCTTGGCCAGGGGGTATAATTCACCCCTCCACTTT

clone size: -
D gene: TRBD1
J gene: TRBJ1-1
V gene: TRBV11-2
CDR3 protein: CASSPYPTGPSEAFF
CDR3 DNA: TGTGCCAGCAGCCCATATCCGACAGGGCCCTCTGAAGCTTTCTTT

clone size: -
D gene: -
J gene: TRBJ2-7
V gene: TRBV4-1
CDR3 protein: CASSQEWSTEQYF
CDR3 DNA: TGCGCCAGCAGCCAAGAATGGAGTACCGAGCAGTACTTC

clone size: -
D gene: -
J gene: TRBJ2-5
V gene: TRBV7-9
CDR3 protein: CASSLSRVGETQYF
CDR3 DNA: TGTGCCAGCAGCTTAAGCAGGGTGGGTGAGACCCAGTACTTC

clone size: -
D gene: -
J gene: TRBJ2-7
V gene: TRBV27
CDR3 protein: CASSLGTTYEQYF
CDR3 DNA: TGTGCCAGCAGTTTGGGCACCACCTACGAGCAGTACTTC

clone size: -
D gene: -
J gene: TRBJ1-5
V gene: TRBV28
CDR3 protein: CASSLRGYRYQPQHF
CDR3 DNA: TGTGCCAGCAGTTTAAGGGGATACAGGTATCAGCCCCAGCATTTT

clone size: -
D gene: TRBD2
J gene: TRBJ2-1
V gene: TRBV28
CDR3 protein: CASSYFWTSGGLYRNEQFF
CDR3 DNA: TGTGCCAGCAGTTACTTCTGGACTAGCGGGGGGCTCTACCGCAATGAGCAGTTCTTC

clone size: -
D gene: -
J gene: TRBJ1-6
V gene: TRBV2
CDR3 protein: CASSEAWRSPLHF
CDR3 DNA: TGTGCCAGCAGTGAAGCATGGAGGTCACCCCTCCACTTT

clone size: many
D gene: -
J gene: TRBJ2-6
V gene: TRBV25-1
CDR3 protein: CASSEGRATPGANVLTF
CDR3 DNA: TGTGCCAGCAGTGAGGGCAGGGCCACCCCTGGGGCCAACGTCCTGACTTTC

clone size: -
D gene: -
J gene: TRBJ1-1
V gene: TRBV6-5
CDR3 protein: CASSSDPGTHDTEAFF
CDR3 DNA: TGTGCCAGCAGTTCCGACCCCGGGACACACGACACTGAAGCTTTCTTT

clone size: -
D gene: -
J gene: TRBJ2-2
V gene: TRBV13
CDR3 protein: CASSLVRDIPKRNTGELFF
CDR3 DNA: TGTGCCAGCAGCTTAGTCCGGGACATTCCGAAGAGGAACACCGGGGAGCTGTTTTTT

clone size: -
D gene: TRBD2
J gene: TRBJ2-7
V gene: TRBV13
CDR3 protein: CASSPTSGRPSYEQYF
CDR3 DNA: TGTGCCAGCAGCCCTACTAGCGGGAGGCCCTCCTACGAGCAGTACTTC

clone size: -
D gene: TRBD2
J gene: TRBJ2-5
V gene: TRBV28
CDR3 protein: CASRLNVGRGERETQYF
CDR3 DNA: TGTGCCAGCAGGCTTAACGTCGGCCGGGGGGAGCGAGAGACCCAGTACTTC

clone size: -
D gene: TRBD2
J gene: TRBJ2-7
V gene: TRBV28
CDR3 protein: CASSQTLAGALWEQYF
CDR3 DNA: TGTGCCAGCAGCCAGACACTAGCGGGGGCTCTATGGGAGCAGTACTTC

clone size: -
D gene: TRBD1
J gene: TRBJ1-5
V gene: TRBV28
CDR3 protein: CASSPGTGRNQPQHF
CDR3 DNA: TGTGCCAGCAGCCCGGGGACAGGGCGCAATCAGCCCCAGCATTTT

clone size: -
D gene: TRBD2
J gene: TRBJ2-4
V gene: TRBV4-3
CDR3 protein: CASSQELAGEQYF
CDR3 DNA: TGCGCCAGCAGCCAGGAACTAGCGGGAGAACAGTACTTC

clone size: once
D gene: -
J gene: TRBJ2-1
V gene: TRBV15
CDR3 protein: CATSRGEGGLDNEQFF
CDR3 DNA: TGTGCCACCAGCAGAGGGGAAGGAGGGCTCGACAATGAGCAGTTCTTC

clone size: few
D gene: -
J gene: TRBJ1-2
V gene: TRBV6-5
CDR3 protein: CASSYSRTATYYGYTF
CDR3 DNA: TGTGCCAGCAGTTACAGCAGGACAGCGACATACTATGGCTACACCTTC

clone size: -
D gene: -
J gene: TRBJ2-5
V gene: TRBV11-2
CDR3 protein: CASSLGDIETQYF
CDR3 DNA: TGTGCCAGCAGCTTAGGGGACATAGAGACCCAGTACTTC

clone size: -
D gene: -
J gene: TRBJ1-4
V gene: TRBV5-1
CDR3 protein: CASSTGSTGTSTNEKLFF
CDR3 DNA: TGCGCCAGCAGCACGGGCTCAACAGGGACCTCAACTAATGAAAAACTGTTTTTT

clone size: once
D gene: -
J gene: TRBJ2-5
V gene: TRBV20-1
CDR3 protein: CSATRVETQYF
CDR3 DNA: TGCAGTGCTACGAGGGTCGAGACCCAGTACTTC

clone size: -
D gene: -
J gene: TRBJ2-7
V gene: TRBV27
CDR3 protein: CASSLSSYEQYF
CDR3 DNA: TGTGCCAGCAGTCTGAGCTCCTACGAGCAGTACTTC

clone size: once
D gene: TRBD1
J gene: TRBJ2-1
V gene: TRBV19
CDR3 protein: CASSIAYLDRERFF
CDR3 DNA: TGTGCCAGTAGTATAGCTTACCTGGACAGGGAAAGGTTCTTC

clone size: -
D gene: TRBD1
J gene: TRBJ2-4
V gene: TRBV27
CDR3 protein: CASSPDPFEGAPAKNIQYF
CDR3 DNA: TGTGCCAGCAGCCCGGACCCCTTCGAGGGGGCGCCTGCCAAAAACATTCAGTACTTC

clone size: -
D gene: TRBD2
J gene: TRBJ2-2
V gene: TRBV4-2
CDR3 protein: CASSQVFLGLADTGELFF
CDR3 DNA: TGTGCCAGCAGCCAAGTCTTCTTGGGACTAGCGGACACCGGGGAGCTGTTTTTT

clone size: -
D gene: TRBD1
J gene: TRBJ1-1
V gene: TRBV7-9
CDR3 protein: CASSSGDRGNTEAFF
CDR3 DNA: TGTGCCAGCAGCTCGGGGGACAGGGGGAACACTGAAGCTTTCTTT

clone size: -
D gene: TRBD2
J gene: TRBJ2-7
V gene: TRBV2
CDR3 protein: CASSSEAGGPYEQYF
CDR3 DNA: TGTGCCAGCAGCTCGGAAGCGGGAGGGCCTTACGAGCAGTACTTC

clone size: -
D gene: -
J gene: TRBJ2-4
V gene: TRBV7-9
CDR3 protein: CASSAARNIQYF
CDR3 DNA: TGTGCCAGCTCCGCTGCCCGGAACATTCAGTACTTC

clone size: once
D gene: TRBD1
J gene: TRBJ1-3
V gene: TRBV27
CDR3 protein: CASSPMVRQGASGNTIYF
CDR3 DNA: TGTGCCAGCAGTCCAATGGTTCGGCAGGGGGCGAGTGGAAACACCATATATTTT

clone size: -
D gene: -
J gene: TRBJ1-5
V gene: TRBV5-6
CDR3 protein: CASSLGSGQPQHF
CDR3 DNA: TGTGCCAGCAGCTTGGGGTCGGGTCAGCCCCAGCATTTT

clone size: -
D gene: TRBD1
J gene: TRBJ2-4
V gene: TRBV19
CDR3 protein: CASRTGQASSNIQYF
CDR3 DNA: TGTGCCAGTAGGACGGGACAGGCGTCCTCCAACATTCAGTACTTC

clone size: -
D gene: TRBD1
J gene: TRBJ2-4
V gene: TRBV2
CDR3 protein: CASRVQGGGKNIQYF
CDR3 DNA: TGTGCCAGCAGGGTACAGGGGGGTGGCAAAAACATTCAGTACTTC

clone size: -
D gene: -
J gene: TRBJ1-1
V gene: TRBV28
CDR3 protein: CASSSSRQGYTTEAFF
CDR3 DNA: TGTGCCAGCAGTTCTTCAAGGCAGGGGTACACGACTGAAGCTTTCTTT

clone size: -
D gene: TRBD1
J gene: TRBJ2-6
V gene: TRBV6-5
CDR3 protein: CASSYDTGAGANVLTF
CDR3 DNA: TGTGCCAGCAGTTACGACACAGGGGCTGGGGCCAACGTCCTGACTTTC

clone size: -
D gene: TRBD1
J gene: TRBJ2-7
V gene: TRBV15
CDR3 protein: CATSNPGQGAGEQYF
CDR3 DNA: TGTGCCACCAGCAACCCGGGACAGGGGGCTGGGGAGCAGTACTTC

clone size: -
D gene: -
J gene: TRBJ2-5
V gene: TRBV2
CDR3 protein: CASSLQGTQETQYF
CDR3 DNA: TGTGCCAGCAGCCTACAGGGGACTCAAGAGACCCAGTACTTC

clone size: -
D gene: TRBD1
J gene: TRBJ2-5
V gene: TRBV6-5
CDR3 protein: CASSRQQGYQETQYF
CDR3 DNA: TGTGCCAGCAGTCGACAACAGGGGTACCAAGAGACCCAGTACTTC

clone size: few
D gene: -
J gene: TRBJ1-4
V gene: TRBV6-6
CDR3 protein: CASSAPGVGEKLFF
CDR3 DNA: TGTGCCAGCAGTGCACCAGGGGTAGGCGAAAAACTGTTTTTT

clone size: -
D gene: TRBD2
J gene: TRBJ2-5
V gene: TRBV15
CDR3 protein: CATSRDGLAVRETQYF
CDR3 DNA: TGTGCCACCAGCAGAGATGGACTAGCAGTTAGGGAGACCCAGTACTTC

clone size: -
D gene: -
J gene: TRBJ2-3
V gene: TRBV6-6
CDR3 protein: CASSLGAEISTDTQYF
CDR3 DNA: TGTGCCAGCAGTTTGGGGGCGGAGATTAGCACAGATACGCAGTATTTT

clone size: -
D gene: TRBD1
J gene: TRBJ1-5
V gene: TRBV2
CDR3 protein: CASRRDRNQPQHF
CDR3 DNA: TGTGCCAGCAGAAGGGACAGGAATCAGCCCCAGCATTTT

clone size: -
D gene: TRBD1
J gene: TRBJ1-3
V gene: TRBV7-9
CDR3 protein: CASSLGGNRGGNTIYF
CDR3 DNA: TGTGCCAGCAGCTTAGGTGGAAACAGGGGAGGAAACACCATATATTTT

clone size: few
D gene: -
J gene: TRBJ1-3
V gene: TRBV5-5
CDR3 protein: CASSQYRDDTIYF
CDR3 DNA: TGTGCCAGCAGCCAGTACAGGGACGACACCATATATTTT

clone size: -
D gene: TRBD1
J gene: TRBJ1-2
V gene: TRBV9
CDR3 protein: CASSTRQGSYGYTF
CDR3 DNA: TGTGCCAGCAGCACCCGACAGGGGAGCTATGGCTACACCTTC

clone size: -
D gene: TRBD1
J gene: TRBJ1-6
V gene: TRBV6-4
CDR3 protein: CASTPRDSERFDNSPLHF
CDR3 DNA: TGTGCCAGCACCCCTAGGGACAGCGAGAGATTTGATAATTCACCCCTCCACTTT

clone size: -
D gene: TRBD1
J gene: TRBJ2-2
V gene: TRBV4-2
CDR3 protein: CASSQVLTGGNTGELFF
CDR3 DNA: TGTGCCAGCAGCCAAGTCTTGACAGGGGGGAACACCGGGGAGCTGTTTTTT

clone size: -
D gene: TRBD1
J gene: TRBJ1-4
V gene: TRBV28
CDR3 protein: CASSLGTGLEKLFF
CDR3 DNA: TGTGCCAGCAGTTTAGGGACAGGGTTGGAAAAACTGTTTTTT

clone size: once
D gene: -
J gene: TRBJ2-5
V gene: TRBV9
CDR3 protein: CASSVDSFYQETQYF
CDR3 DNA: TGTGCCAGCAGCGTAGATTCTTTCTACCAAGAGACCCAGTACTTC

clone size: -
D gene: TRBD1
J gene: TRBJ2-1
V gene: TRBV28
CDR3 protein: CASSLRTGGIVASYNEQFF
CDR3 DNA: TGTGCCAGCAGTTTACGGACAGGGGGCATTGTGGCGTCCTACAATGAGCAGTTCTTC